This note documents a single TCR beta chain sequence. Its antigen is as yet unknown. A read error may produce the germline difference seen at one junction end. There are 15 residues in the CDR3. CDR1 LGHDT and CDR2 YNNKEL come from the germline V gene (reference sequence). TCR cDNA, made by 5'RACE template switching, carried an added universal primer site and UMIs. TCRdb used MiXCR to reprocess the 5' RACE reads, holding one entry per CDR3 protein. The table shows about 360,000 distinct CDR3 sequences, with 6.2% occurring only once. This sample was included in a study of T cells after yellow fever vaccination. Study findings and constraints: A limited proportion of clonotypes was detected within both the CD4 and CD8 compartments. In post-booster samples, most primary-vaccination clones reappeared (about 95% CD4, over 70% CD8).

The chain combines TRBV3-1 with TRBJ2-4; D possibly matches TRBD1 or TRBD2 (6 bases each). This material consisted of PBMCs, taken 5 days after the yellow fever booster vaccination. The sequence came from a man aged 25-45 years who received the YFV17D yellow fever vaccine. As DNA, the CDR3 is TGTGCCACCAGCCTTTTAAAGGGGGGCAAAAACATTCAGTACTTC. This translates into CATSLLKGGKNIQYF. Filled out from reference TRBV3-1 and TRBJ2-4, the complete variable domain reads DTAVSQTPKYLVTQMGNDKSIKCEQNLGHDTMYWYKQDSKKFLKIMFSYNNKELIINETVPNRFSPKSPDKAHLNLHINSLELGDSAVYFCATSLLKGGKNIQYFGAGTRLSVL.